These 20 T cell receptor beta chains share one sample of origin, sequenced in a study of CD8+CD57+ T cells in acquired aplastic anemia. Genomic DNA was employed as the template in profiling TCR beta VDJ and CDR3. One entry per CDR3 protein, called by TCRdb with MiXCR from the reads. This sample has around 400,000 distinct CDR3 sequences, with roughly 64% found just once. Material: sorted CD4+, CD8+, or CD8+CD57+ T cells (not recorded which) from PBMCs. All receptors derive from a human donor in good health, serving as a control.

The chain combines TRBV9 with TRBJ2-7; TRBD2 agrees at 8 bases. The germline V gene encodes CDR1 SGDLS and CDR2 YYNGEE. This CDR3 is 16 amino acids long. V lost 3 bases, J lost 7 bases, and 15 bases stayed unmatched. CDR3 loop: CASSAISGGRLREQYF. The CDR3 region has the DNA TGTGCCAGCAGCGCAATCAGCGGGGGCCGTCTAAGGGAGCAGTACTTC.

The rearrangement links TRBV20-1 to TRBJ1-3; TRBD1 is a possible D gene (5 bases). Trimming removed 3 bases from V and 8 bases from J, with 20 bases in between. This CDR3 spans 15 amino acids. Looked up from germline, CDR1 is DFQATT and CDR2 is SNEGSKA (reference sequence). CDR3 residues: CSASPIATAGDTIYF. Written as DNA, the CDR3 is TGCAGTGCTAGTCCCATCGCGACCGCGGGGGACACCATATATTTT.

The chain joins TRBV19 to TRBJ1-1, with 7 bases identical to TRBD1. CDR1 is LNHDA and CDR2 is SQIVND in the germline V gene (reference sequence). With 4 bases clipped from V and 10 bases from J, the junction kept 9 bases outside the gene matches. The CDR3 is 13 amino acids. CDR3 sequence: CASSTQETGPAFF. CDR3 nucleotide sequence: TGTGCCAGTAGTACTCAGGAGACAGGGCCAGCTTTCTTT.

CDR3 sequence reads: CSAARGGNAQQYF. CDR3 nucleotides: TGCAGTGCCGCCCGCGGGGGAAATGCACAGCAGTACTTC. This chain uses TRBV20-1 with TRBJ2-7; TRBD2 matches at 7 bases. The J segment lost 8 bases and the V segment lost 6 bases, leaving 13 bases of the junction unmatched. This CDR3 region has 13 residues. Germline V gives CDR1 DFQATT, CDR2 SNEGSKA (reference sequence).

The chain employs TRBV7-6 and TRBJ2-3, with D perhaps given as TRBD1 or TRBD2 (5 bases each). Germline CDR1 is SGHVS and CDR2 is FNYEAQ. The V end was cut by 0 bases, the J end by 10 bases, with 14 bases between. The CDR3 is made up of 14 amino acids. The CDR3 region is CASSLARGSYAQYF. The CDR3 coding sequence is TGTGCCAGCAGCTTAGCCCGGGGCTCCTACGCGCAGTATTTT.

V gene TRBV29-1 combines with J gene TRBJ1-2; D may be TRBD1 (5 bases). CDR1 SQVTM and CDR2 ANQGSEA come from the germline V gene. With 7 bases removed from V and 5 bases from J, the gap between germline ends came to 20 bases. The CDR3 is 14 residues long. DNA of the CDR3: TGCAGCGCTCGAGGGCTCGGGGCTAGTTATGGCTACACCTTC. Translated: CSARGLGASYGYTF.

This chain connects TRBV7-3 to TRBJ2-1; 13 nucleotides match TRBD2. CDR3 length: 16 amino acids. Germline values: CDR1 SGHTA, CDR2 FQGTGA. V dropped 5 bases and J dropped 8; count of bases not matched to a gene: 9. In DNA, the CDR3 is TGTGCCAGCAGCGAAACTAGCGGGGGGGTGGGAGATGAGCAGTTCTTC. It codes for CASSETSGGVGDEQFF. The variable domain in full, completed from reference TRBV7-3 and TRBJ2-1, reads GAGVSQTPSNKVTEKGKYVELRCDPISGHTALYWYRQSLGQGPEFLIYFQGTGAADDSGLPNDRFFAVRPEGSVSTLKIQRTERGDSAVYLCASSETSGGVGDEQFFGPGTRLTVL.

The chain uses TRBV9 and TRBJ2-5; maybe TRBD2 (5 bases). The CDR3 covers 13 residues. Germline V lookup: CDR1 SGDLS, CDR2 YYNGEE. Trimming took 0 bases from V and 5 from J, leaving 8 bases between them. The CDR3 loop is CASSVVGSETQYF. The DNA for the CDR3 is TGTGCCAGCAGCGTAGTGGGGAGCGAGACCCAGTACTTC.

The sample holds many counts of this clonotype. The junction differs from germline at one of its ends, possibly a read error. The chain has TRBV6-6 and TRBJ2-1; TRBD2 aligns across 12 bases. CDR1 is MNHNY, CDR2 SVGAGI, per germline (reference sequence). This CDR3 region has 17 residues. CDR3 protein: CASTYRVTSGGSNEQFF. CDR3 coding DNA: TGTGCCAGCACTTACCGCGTCACTAGCGGGGGGTCCAATGAGCAGTTCTTC.

There are a few counts of this clonotype. This chain uses TRBV20-1 with TRBJ2-3; TRBD1 might be the D (6 bases). In germline, CDR1 is DFQATT, CDR2 SNEGSKA (reference sequence). This CDR3 has 13 amino acids. The chain's CDR3 is CSVGAGATDTQYF. The CDR3 DNA reads as TGCAGCGTAGGGGCAGGGGCCACAGATACGCAGTATTTT.

This clonotype was seen at least ten times. The gene calls are TRBV5-6 and TRBJ2-5; D might be TRBD1 or TRBD2, each matching 5 bases. The CDR3 has 14 residues. V was clipped by 4 bases and J by 7 bases, with 17 bases between them. Germline V gene data show CDR1 as SGHDT and CDR2 as YYEEEE. Written as DNA, the CDR3 is TGTGCCAGCAGCGTAGGGACGGGTAGAGTGACCCAGTACTTC. Protein: CASSVGTGRVTQYF.

The chain is built from TRBV15 and TRBJ1-2; D unclear. The V end was cut by 4 bases, the J end by 7 bases, with 13 bases between. CDR1 and CDR2 from the germline V gene are LNHNV and YYDKDF (reference sequence). The CDR3 is made up of 13 amino acids. CDR3 nucleotide sequence: TGTGCCACCAGCACCCTGGGGAGGGCTGGCTACACCTTC. Encoded protein: CATSTLGRAGYTF.

This clonotype was observed at least ten times. This sequence joins TRBV5-4 and TRBJ2-3, with a possible D match to TRBD1 (7 bases). This CDR3 region has 14 residues. V gave up 1 base and J gave up 4 bases, with 10 bases separating them. Germline-derived CDR1 and CDR2 are SGHNT and YYREEE (reference sequence). DNA for the CDR3: TGTGCCAGCAGCTTGCAGGGGGGTCCAGATACGCAGTATTTT. This translates into CASSLQGGPDTQYF.

Only one count was recorded for this clonotype. The CDR3 DNA reads TGTGCCACCCAGGGAGGGGACTATGGCTACACCTTC. Translating gives CATQGGDYGYTF. The chain couples TRBV2 to TRBJ1-2; D is possibly TRBD1 (5 bases). The germline V gene has CDR1 SNHLY and CDR2 FYNNEI. There are 12 residues in the CDR3. The ends were cut back, 10 bases at V and 3 bases at J, with 12 bases in the middle.

The chain employs TRBV2 and TRBJ1-2, with no clear D. Deletions cut 2 bases from V and 0 bases from J, with 16 bases between. The CDR3 spans 17 residues. CDR1 and CDR2 from the germline V gene are SNHLY and FYNNEI. CDR3 sequence: CASSEFVFGFSNYGYTF. The CDR3 nucleotides are TGTGCCAGCAGTGAATTTGTTTTTGGTTTTTCTAACTATGGCTACACCTTC.

The J gene is TRBJ1-4, the V gene TRBV20-1, with D unclear. The V and J ends lost 3 bases and 5 bases respectively, with 13 bases between them. The CDR3 extends over 14 amino acids. Germline V CDR1 and CDR2: DFQATT, SNEGSKA (reference sequence). The CDR3 nucleotides are TGCAGTGCTAGGCACCAGATTGAAAATGAAAAACTGTTTTTT. As protein: CSARHQIENEKLFF.

This clonotype was found many times. V is TRBV7-8 and J is TRBJ2-1, with TRBD2 matching 16 bases. This CDR3 spans 18 amino acids. The V gene end was trimmed by 3 bases and the J gene end by 7 bases; junction bases not matched to a gene: 9. CDR1 SGHVS and CDR2 FQNEAQ come from the germline V gene. Here the CDR3 reads CASSLGLAGGPFGNEQFF. CDR3 DNA sequence: TGTGCCAGCAGCTTGGGACTAGCGGGGGGGCCGTTTGGGAATGAGCAGTTCTTC.

The chain couples TRBV11-3 to TRBJ1-2, with TRBD1 identical over 9 bases. V shed 5 bases, J shed 8 bases, and the junction held 9 bases outside the gene matches. There are 14 residues in the CDR3. CDR1 SGHNT and CDR2 YENEEA come from the germline V gene. The CDR3 DNA reads TGTGCCAGCAGCCAAGATAGGACAGGGGTCGGCTACACCTTC. Its protein is CASSQDRTGVGYTF.

This clonotype was counted many times. The gene calls are TRBV15 and TRBJ1-2; the D gene is possibly TRBD1 (5 bases). Germline CDR1 is LNHNV and CDR2 is YYDKDF (reference sequence). V lost 0 bases, J lost 4 bases, and 6 bases lay in between. This CDR3 is built from 13 residues. DNA for the CDR3: TGTGCCACCAGCAGAGACAGGGTCTATGGCTACACCTTC. Residues: CATSRDRVYGYTF.

About this clonotype: The conserved closing phenylalanine or tryptophan is absent in this CDR3, likely reflecting a read error. Because the CDR3's place on the DNA is in doubt, the DNA is left out and the CDR3 is given as listed by TCRdb. This chain connects TRBV2 to TRBJ2-3; the D segment call TRBD2 is taken from the table without a DNA check. The CDR3 spans 15 residues, counting both ends. Germline CDR1 SNHLY, CDR2 FYNNEI. The CDR3 sequence is CASSEEQAGGYTFGS.